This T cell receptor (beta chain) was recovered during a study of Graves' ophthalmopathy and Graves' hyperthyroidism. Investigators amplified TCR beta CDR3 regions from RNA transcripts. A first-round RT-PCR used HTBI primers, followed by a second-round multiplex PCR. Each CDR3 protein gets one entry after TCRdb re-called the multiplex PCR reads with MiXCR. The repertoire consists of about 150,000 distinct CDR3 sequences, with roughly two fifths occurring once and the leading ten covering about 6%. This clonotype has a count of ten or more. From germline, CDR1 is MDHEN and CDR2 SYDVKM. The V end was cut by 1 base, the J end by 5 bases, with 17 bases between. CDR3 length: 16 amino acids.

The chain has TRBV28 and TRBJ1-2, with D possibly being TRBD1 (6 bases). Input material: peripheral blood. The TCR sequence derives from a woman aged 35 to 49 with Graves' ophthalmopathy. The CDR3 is CASSLFPRRGWYGYTF. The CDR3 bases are TGTGCCAGCAGTTTATTCCCGCGCAGGGGATGGTATGGCTACACCTTC.